Listed below are T cell receptor beta chains from one sample, sequenced in a study of CD8+CD57+ T cells in acquired aplastic anemia. MiXCR was run by TCRdb on the reads, yielding one entry per CDR3 protein. The profile shows some 120,000 distinct CDR3 sequences, more than 40% of them singletons. Sequencing was carried out using sorted CD4+, CD8+, or CD8+CD57+ T cells (not recorded which) from PBMCs. All receptors derive from a human donor in good health, serving as a control. Both conserved end residues are part of each CDR3. The D gene is left open where the match is weak. Some rows have no size entry. The others give once, few or many, or a class for an expanded clone.

d_gene: NA
v_gene: TRBV7-8
abundance: many
j_gene: TRBJ2-5
CDR3aa: CASSLKAGRFQETQYF
CDR3nt: TGTGCCAGCAGTCTAAAGGCGGGAAGGTTCCAAGAGACCCAGTACTTC

d_gene: NA
v_gene: TRBV7-2
abundance: few
j_gene: TRBJ1-5
CDR3aa: CASSLVPWQPQHF
CDR3nt: TGTGCCAGCAGCTTAGTTCCGTGGCAGCCCCAGCATTTT

d_gene: TRBD1
v_gene: TRBV5-6
abundance: NA
j_gene: TRBJ2-7
CDR3aa: CASSSETGTYEQYF
CDR3nt: TGTGCCAGCAGCTCGGAGACAGGGACCTACGAGCAGTACTTC

d_gene: NA
v_gene: TRBV7-2
abundance: medium-sized
j_gene: TRBJ2-5
CDR3aa: CASSLARAPQYF
CDR3nt: TGTGCCAGCAGCTTGGCTAGGGCGCCCCAGTACTTC

d_gene: NA
v_gene: TRBV19
abundance: NA
j_gene: TRBJ2-5
CDR3aa: CASSVQAQETQYF
CDR3nt: TGTGCCAGTAGTGTTCAGGCCCAAGAGACCCAGTACTTC

d_gene: NA
v_gene: TRBV7-8
abundance: NA
j_gene: TRBJ1-1
CDR3aa: CASSLGASTEAFF
CDR3nt: TGTGCCAGCAGCTTAGGGGCGAGCACTGAAGCTTTCTTT

d_gene: NA
v_gene: TRBV15
abundance: few
j_gene: TRBJ2-1
CDR3aa: CATSRGVLSEQFF
CDR3nt: TGTGCCACCAGTAGGGGGGTGTTAAGTGAGCAGTTCTTC

d_gene: NA
v_gene: TRBV24-1
abundance: NA
j_gene: TRBJ1-5
CDR3aa: CAAGSGGSYQPQHF
CDR3nt: TGTGCCGCCGGCTCCGGGGGCTCTTACCAGCCCCAGCATTTT

d_gene: NA
v_gene: TRBV7-9
abundance: few
j_gene: TRBJ1-2
CDR3aa: CASSFIYGYTF
CDR3nt: TGTGCCAGCAGCTTTATATATGGCTACACCTTC

d_gene: TRBD1
v_gene: TRBV2
abundance: NA
j_gene: TRBJ1-1
CDR3aa: CANRQGSQNTEAFF
CDR3nt: TGTGCCAACAGACAGGGGTCCCAGAACACTGAAGCTTTCTTT

d_gene: TRBD1
v_gene: TRBV20-1
abundance: NA
j_gene: TRBJ1-2
CDR3aa: CSATGGSIGYTF
CDR3nt: TGCAGTGCTACAGGGGGATCGATTGGCTACACCTTC

d_gene: NA
v_gene: TRBV2
abundance: many
j_gene: TRBJ1-3
CDR3aa: CASERGKTGLFSGNTIYF
CDR3nt: TGTGCCAGCGAGAGGGGAAAGACAGGACTATTCTCTGGAAACACCATATATTTT

d_gene: NA
v_gene: TRBV6-4
abundance: many
j_gene: TRBJ2-7
CDR3aa: CASSDSGRRSSYEQYF
CDR3nt: TGTGCCAGCAGTGACTCGGGACGCCGGAGCTCCTACGAGCAGTACTTC

d_gene: NA
v_gene: TRBV20-1
abundance: many
j_gene: TRBJ2-6
CDR3aa: CSARDGGSGANVLTF
CDR3nt: TGCAGTGCTAGAGATGGGGGCTCTGGGGCCAACGTCCTGACTTTC

d_gene: NA
v_gene: TRBV29-1
abundance: few
j_gene: TRBJ2-7
CDR3aa: CSVEEGGYEQYF
CDR3nt: TGCAGCGTTGAGGAAGGGGGCTACGAGCAGTACTTC

d_gene: NA
v_gene: TRBV11-2
abundance: many
j_gene: TRBJ2-4
CDR3aa: CASSLGRGDKNIQYF
CDR3nt: TGTGCCAGCAGCTTAGGGAGGGGGGACAAAAACATTCAGTACTTC

d_gene: NA
v_gene: TRBV7-2
abundance: many
j_gene: TRBJ1-5
CDR3aa: CASSLDFDNQPQHF
CDR3nt: TGTGCCAGCAGCTTAGACTTTGACAATCAGCCCCAGCATTTT

d_gene: TRBD1
v_gene: TRBV6-2/TRBV6-3
abundance: NA
j_gene: TRBJ2-5
CDR3aa: CASSHPPGQGPEAQYF
CDR3nt: TGTGCCAGCAGCCACCCCCCCGGACAGGGTCCAGAGGCCCAGTACTTC

d_gene: NA
v_gene: TRBV5-1
abundance: many
j_gene: TRBJ1-2
CDR3aa: CASSLGANYGYTF
CDR3nt: TGTGCCAGCAGCTTGGGGGCGAACTATGGCTACACCTTC

d_gene: NA
v_gene: TRBV20-1
abundance: many
j_gene: TRBJ1-2
CDR3aa: CSAREQGRDYGYTF
CDR3nt: TGCAGTGCTAGAGAACAGGGCAGGGACTATGGCTACACCTTC

d_gene: NA
v_gene: TRBV6-5
abundance: many
j_gene: TRBJ1-5
CDR3aa: CASSWTGNQPQHF
CDR3nt: TGTGCCAGCAGTTGGACGGGAAATCAGCCCCAGCATTTT

d_gene: NA
v_gene: TRBV20-1
abundance: many
j_gene: TRBJ1-1
CDR3aa: CSARPFGRLNTEAFF
CDR3nt: TGCAGTGCTAGACCCTTTGGACGGCTGAACACTGAAGCTTTCTTT

d_gene: NA
v_gene: TRBV18
abundance: many
j_gene: TRBJ2-1
CDR3aa: CASSQGLHYNEQFF
CDR3nt: TGTGCCAGCTCACAGGGACTGCACTACAATGAGCAGTTCTTC

d_gene: NA
v_gene: TRBV7-6
abundance: NA
j_gene: TRBJ2-1
CDR3aa: CASSRAASNEQFF
CDR3nt: TGTGCCAGCAGTCGAGCGGCCTCCAATGAGCAGTTCTTC

d_gene: TRBD2
v_gene: TRBV7-9
abundance: NA
j_gene: TRBJ2-3
CDR3aa: CASSFSGADTQYF
CDR3nt: TGTGCCAGCAGCTTCAGCGGGGCAGATACGCAGTATTTT

d_gene: NA
v_gene: TRBV7-9
abundance: many
j_gene: TRBJ2-5
CDR3aa: CASSQYRGGVKETQYF
CDR3nt: TGTGCCAGCAGCCAATACCGTGGGGGAGTCAAAGAGACCCAGTACTTC

d_gene: NA
v_gene: TRBV7-8
abundance: NA
j_gene: TRBJ2-2
CDR3aa: CASSLDRTGGELFF
CDR3nt: TGTGCCAGCAGCTTAGATCGTACGGGCGGGGAGCTGTTTTTT

d_gene: NA
v_gene: TRBV4-1
abundance: NA
j_gene: TRBJ2-1
CDR3aa: CASSTIESAGDEQFF
CDR3nt: TGCGCCAGCAGCACAATCGAGTCTGCGGGCGATGAGCAGTTCTTC

d_gene: NA
v_gene: TRBV5-1
abundance: many
j_gene: TRBJ2-7
CDR3aa: CASSRPDRPYEQYF
CDR3nt: TGCGCCAGCAGCCGCCCGGACAGACCCTACGAGCAGTACTTC

d_gene: NA
v_gene: TRBV10-3
abundance: NA
j_gene: TRBJ1-6
CDR3aa: CAISLQESRTPLHF
CDR3nt: TGTGCCATCAGTCTCCAGGAATCTAGGACACCCCTCCACTTT

d_gene: NA
v_gene: TRBV3-1
abundance: many
j_gene: TRBJ1-4
CDR3aa: CASSPRAANEKLFF
CDR3nt: TGTGCCAGCAGCCCCCGGGCAGCTAATGAAAAACTGTTTTTT

d_gene: NA
v_gene: TRBV4-3
abundance: many
j_gene: TRBJ2-6
CDR3aa: CASSQEKVAGANVLTF
CDR3nt: TGCGCCAGCAGCCAAGAGAAGGTAGCAGGGGCCAACGTCCTGACTTTC

d_gene: TRBD1
v_gene: TRBV24-1
abundance: NA
j_gene: TRBJ1-1
CDR3aa: CATSGQGPTEAFF
CDR3nt: TGTGCCACCAGTGGACAGGGGCCTACTGAAGCTTTCTTT

d_gene: NA
v_gene: TRBV6-2/TRBV6-3
abundance: NA
j_gene: TRBJ2-2
CDR3aa: CASSYTNRDPGELFF
CDR3nt: TGTGCCAGCAGCTACACCAACAGGGATCCCGGGGAGCTGTTTTTT

d_gene: NA
v_gene: TRBV15
abundance: few
j_gene: TRBJ1-6
CDR3aa: CATSSLGSRGSPLHF
CDR3nt: TGTGCCACCAGCAGTCTGGGGTCTCGGGGGTCACCCCTCCACTTT

d_gene: NA
v_gene: TRBV19
abundance: NA
j_gene: TRBJ1-2
CDR3aa: CASSTPGEANYGYTF
CDR3nt: TGTGCCAGTAGTACCCCAGGAGAAGCTAACTATGGCTACACCTTC

d_gene: TRBD1
v_gene: TRBV15
abundance: NA
j_gene: TRBJ2-7
CDR3aa: CATSSPGQDSYEQYF
CDR3nt: TGCGCCACCAGCAGTCCCGGACAGGATTCCTACGAGCAGTACTTC

d_gene: NA
v_gene: TRBV7-2
abundance: many
j_gene: TRBJ1-2
CDR3aa: CASSLEVTYGYTF
CDR3nt: TGTGCCAGCAGCTTAGAGGTTACTTATGGCTACACCTTC

d_gene: NA
v_gene: TRBV2
abundance: NA
j_gene: TRBJ2-5
CDR3aa: CASRIIQETQYF
CDR3nt: TGTGCCAGCAGGATAATCCAAGAGACCCAGTACTTC

d_gene: TRBD1
v_gene: TRBV5-1
abundance: many
j_gene: TRBJ2-7
CDR3aa: CASSLAAGQGAYEQYF
CDR3nt: TGCGCCAGCAGCCTTGCGGCCGGACAGGGGGCCTACGAGCAGTACTTC

d_gene: NA
v_gene: TRBV2
abundance: many
j_gene: TRBJ2-1
CDR3aa: CASRPPRLGLGNEQFF
CDR3nt: TGTGCCAGCAGGCCTCCCAGACTAGGATTGGGCAATGAGCAGTTCTTC

d_gene: TRBD1
v_gene: TRBV25-1
abundance: NA
j_gene: TRBJ2-7
CDR3aa: CASSLADRGYEQYF
CDR3nt: TGTGCCAGCAGTTTAGCCGACAGGGGCTACGAGCAGTACTTC

d_gene: NA
v_gene: TRBV4-3
abundance: many
j_gene: TRBJ1-1
CDR3aa: CASSQDYSLNTEAFF
CDR3nt: TGCGCCAGCAGCCAAGATTACAGCTTGAACACTGAAGCTTTCTTT

d_gene: TRBD2
v_gene: TRBV20-1
abundance: NA
j_gene: TRBJ2-1
CDR3aa: CSSSGAWTDEQFF
CDR3nt: TGCAGCTCTAGCGGGGCTTGGACGGATGAGCAGTTCTTC

d_gene: TRBD1
v_gene: TRBV5-1
abundance: many
j_gene: TRBJ1-1
CDR3aa: CASSMTDRGDTEAFF
CDR3nt: TGCGCCAGCAGCATGACGGACAGGGGGGACACTGAAGCTTTCTTT

d_gene: TRBD1
v_gene: TRBV5-1
abundance: NA
j_gene: TRBJ1-1
CDR3aa: CASTLTGVNTKAFF
CDR3nt: TGCGCCAGCACCCTAACAGGGGTTAACACTAAAGCTTTCTTT

d_gene: NA
v_gene: TRBV7-8
abundance: NA
j_gene: TRBJ1-3
CDR3aa: CASSPTGSQSVTIYF
CDR3nt: TGTGCCAGCAGCCCGACGGGCAGCCAGTCGGTGACCATATATTTT

d_gene: NA
v_gene: TRBV19
abundance: NA
j_gene: TRBJ1-1
CDR3aa: CASSLSNTEAFF
CDR3nt: TGTGCCAGCAGCCTCAGTAACACTGAAGCTTTCTTT

d_gene: NA
v_gene: TRBV9
abundance: NA
j_gene: TRBJ1-2
CDR3aa: CASSVGDGLNYGYTF
CDR3nt: TGTGCCAGCAGCGTCGGGGACGGGCTAAACTATGGCTACACCTTC

d_gene: TRBD2
v_gene: TRBV27
abundance: many
j_gene: TRBJ2-3
CDR3aa: CASSPYSGVDTQYF
CDR3nt: TGTGCCAGCAGTCCGTATAGCGGGGTAGATACGCAGTATTTT

d_gene: TRBD1
v_gene: TRBV7-6
abundance: NA
j_gene: TRBJ2-5
CDR3aa: CASSTGTGGRGTQYF
CDR3nt: TGTGCCAGCAGCACCGGGACAGGGGGAAGGGGGACCCAGTACTTC

d_gene: NA
v_gene: TRBV24-1
abundance: NA
j_gene: TRBJ1-2
CDR3aa: CATQGRRNDYGYTF
CDR3nt: TGTGCCACCCAAGGGAGAAGGAACGACTATGGCTACACCTTC